Included here is one T cell receptor beta chain sequence, with context. This clonotype was detected only a few times. Its antigen is unknown. Base qualities were left out, and no much larger clone turns up one base away. Libraries came from 5' RACE. TCRdb names Illumina HiSeq 2500 as the instrument used. The second PCR ran for roughly 6 to 11 cycles and used a J-beta primer mix along with a sample-barcoded 5' primer. Each TCR beta cDNA molecule received a unique molecular identifier from a template-switch 5' adaptor carrying 12 random nucleotides. Each sample yielded at least 2.5 million CDR3-containing paired-end reads. The Mint cDNA synthesis kit, primed by a TRBC-specific oligonucleotide, was used to synthesize first-strand cDNA from all RNA. Following uracil-DNA glycosylase treatment, all cDNA underwent a first 18-cycle PCR with the universal primers M1SS and BC2_uni_R. On the study's bioinformatics: Each sample was normalized by randomly selecting 1 million high-quality reads, each carrying a distinct molecular identifier. Instead of being binned into consensus sequences, reads with shared molecular identifiers were discarded. CDR3 identification, clonotype clustering and error correction used MiTCR with a Q25 quality threshold and the strictest error-elimination algorithm. A nonparametric unseen species model using Euler transformation provided a lower-bound estimate of total TCR beta diversity. Using fastp at Q25 and MiXCR, TCRdb reprocessed the public reads and kept productive beta chains. Each record represents a unique CDR3 protein, reported with the most common genes and DNA among its rows. These V and J calls derive from TCRdb rather than the authors' analysis. The sample has some 730,000 distinct CDR3 sequences on record, 22% of them singletons. The ten largest clones represent about 20% of the sample.

The germline V gene (reference sequence) specifies SEHNR as CDR1 and FQNEAQ as CDR2. The CDR3 goes from the cysteine to the phenylalanine over 15 residues. Kept here is only the CDR3 DNA, which spans 45 bases and is read in frame from base 1. The data originate from a study of blood T cells in healthy people across ages (dated by TCRdb to between 2015 and 2016). At the level of the whole study: In model experiments, template switching captured roughly one uniquely barcoded TCR beta cDNA molecule for every two T cells. The study analyzed two additional independent replicas of 1 million unique cDNA reads from the same blood draw for two donors, one aged 18 to 30 and one aged 80 or older. Donors of different ages were randomly distributed across sequencing lanes to avoid experimental bias. Using deep sequencing normalized with unique cDNA molecular identifiers, the study measured how TCR beta repertoire diversity changes with age. The donors were divided into four age groups: young (average approximately 17 years), middle-aged (about 39), aged (roughly 66) and long-lived (82).

Donors were approximately 42 systemically healthy Caucasian individuals from Russia aged 6 to 90 years. Approximately 11 milliliters of peripheral blood were drawn from each donor into EDTA-treated Vacutainer tubes. Ficoll-Paque density-gradient centrifugation was used to isolate PBMCs, with at least 7 million per sample. Total RNA was extracted from PBMCs with Trizol reagent, with at least 6 micrograms obtained per sample. For every donor, flow cytometry on a PBMC aliquot measured the percentage of naive CD45RAhigh/CD27high T cells. What the work shows at the level of the full study, not this receptor alone: Compared with the aged group, the long-lived group had more naive CD4+ T cells, fewer expanded clones and increased TCR diversity, suggesting age selection. Observed TCR beta diversity per million T cells fell roughly linearly with age, and a significant reduction was already apparent by age roughly 41. A strong correlation was found between observed TCR beta diversity and the percentage of naive T cells measured by flow cytometry. The CMV infection status of donors was not known, potentially confounding age-related changes in expanded clonotypes. Because profiling used bulk unsorted PBMCs, naive and antigen-experienced compartments could not be compared conclusively. Estimates of total diversity based on one million sequenced T cells were regarded as lower bounds and as underestimates.

The origin of this receptor is a man in his sixties or seventies in good health. The sequenced material came from blood. The chain employs TRBV7-9 and TRBJ2-1; a confident D gene designation cannot be given. TRBJ2-7 matches the DNA end more closely, so the J call is doubtful. The CDR3 protein is CASSRMGRSPYEQYF. The sequence in DNA is TGTGCCAGCAGCCGAATGGGCAGGTCCCCCTACGAGCAGTACTTC.